This T cell receptor beta chain was identified during a study of blood T cell repertoires in COVID-19. About the research overall: Both acute and convalescent COVID-19 samples were obtained from the United States, Italy and Spain. T cells, B-cell-depleted T cells, or PBMCs supplied cDNA or gDNA.

This CDR3 is 13 amino acids long. V lost 3 bases to trimming and J lost 6 bases, with 14 bases between them. Germline CDR1 and CDR2: GTSNPN and SVGIG (reference sequence). Source study methods: Reference gene primer amplification gave nucleated cell count estimates. The assay was immunoSEQ multiplex PCR, and TCRdb's table has in-frame clones only and misses some. V and J calls and clone size are those listed in that table; D and trimming were worked out from the DNA. Here the sample spans 150,000 to 200,000 clones, approximately 86% being singletons. This chain uses TRBV30 with TRBJ1-1, with D maybe TRBD1 (6 bases). The material sequenced was peripheral blood. The receptor's source is a man in his sixties with acute or convalescent COVID-19. The CDR3 here is CAWSAGELAEAFF. DNA for the CDR3: TGTGCCTGGAGCGCAGGGGAGTTGGCTGAAGCTTTCTTT. Variable domain in full (rest from reference TRBV30 and TRBJ1-1): SQTIHQWPATLVQPVGSPLSLECTVEGTSNPNLYWYRQAAGRGLQLLFYSVGIGQISSEVPQNLSASRPQDRQFILSSKKLLLSDSGFYLCAWSAGELAEAFFGQGTRLTVV.